The clone carrying this T cell receptor (beta chain) appeared many times. The data derive from a study of T-cell reconstitution after alpha-beta-depleted transplantation in children. During its preparation, the TCRbeta library received unique molecular identifiers. Using its own MiXCR run on the PCR reads, TCRdb lists one record per CDR3 protein. This table holds around 250,000 distinct CDR3 sequences, around 7.5% found once. Germline V gene lookup returns CDR1 SEHNR and CDR2 FQNEAQ (reference sequence). V lost 5 bases and J lost 4, with 17 bases in between. This CDR3 region has 16 residues. The chain couples TRBV7-9 to TRBJ2-2, with D hard to call. Sequenced here: PBMCs, mostly from graft donor cells, sampled 180 days after TCRalphabeta/CD19-depleted stem cell transplant. This receptor was obtained from a male patient aged 10 to 17 who had a stem cell transplant for acute lymphoblastic leukemia, so the T cells may come from the graft donor. The CDR3 nucleotides read TGTGCCAGCAGCCTTAAGGTTTTTGAAGGCACCGGGGAGCTGTTTTTT. Its protein product is CASSLKVFEGTGELFF.